Presented here are 30 T cell receptor beta chains from one specimen sequenced in a study of blood T cell repertoires in COVID-19. Data came from immunoSEQ multiplex PCR; TCRdb stores just in-frame clones and leaves some out. The sample lists tens of thousands of clones, around 86% occurring once. Input material: peripheral blood. These receptors originate from a man aged 50 or older with active COVID-19.

The chain is built from TRBV7-3 and TRBJ2-5, with TRBD1 identical over 8 bases. CDR3 length: 13 residues. V lost 4 bases and J lost 3; bases outside the gene matches: 1. The germline V gene encodes CDR1 SGHTA and CDR2 FQGTGA. DNA of the CDR3: TGTGCCAGCAGCTCAGGGGGCGAAGAGACCCAGTACTTC. Amino acids: CASSSGGEETQYF.

The chain couples TRBV28 to TRBJ2-2, with TRBD2 matching 7 bases. Looked up from germline, CDR1 is MDHEN and CDR2 is SYDVKM. V lost 2 bases and J lost 2; bases outside the gene matches: 5. The CDR3 runs to 16 residues. The CDR3 sequence is CASSLRLAENTGELFF. The CDR3, as DNA: TGTGCCAGCAGTTTACGGCTAGCGGAAAACACCGGGGAGCTGTTTTTT. Supplemented by reference TRBV28 and TRBJ2-2, the full variable domain reads DVKVTQSSRYLVKRTGEKVFLECVQDMDHENMFWYRQDPGLGLRLIYFSYDVKMKEKGDIPEGYSVSREKKERFSLILESASTNQTSMYLCASSLRLAENTGELFFGEGSRLTVL.

The CDR3 reads CASSSGGEKLFF. DNA of the CDR3: TGTGCCAGCAGTTCTGGTGGCGAAAAACTGTTTTTT. This rearrangement joins TRBV28 to TRBJ1-4, with D hard to call. V lost 4 bases to trimming and J lost 8 bases, with 8 bases between them. The CDR3 runs 12 residues. Germline values: CDR1 MDHEN, CDR2 SYDVKM.

In DNA form, the CDR3 reads TGTGCCAGCAGCTTCTCGGCGGCTGGGGCCAACGTCCTGACTTTC. It translates to CASSFSAAGANVLTF. The chain is built from TRBV7-9 and TRBJ2-6; D ambiguous. This CDR3 region has 15 residues. V lost 3 bases and J lost 2, with 8 bases in between. Germline assignment: CDR1 SEHNR and CDR2 FQNEAQ (reference sequence).

This chain links TRBV15 with TRBJ2-7; D gene unclear. This CDR3 is 14 amino acids long. The germline CDR1 and CDR2 sequences are LNHNV and YYDKDF (reference sequence). Trimming stripped 2 bases from V and 6 bases from J, with 14 bases between. This CDR3 reads CATSRPAAPGEQYF. CDR3 sequence (DNA): TGTGCCACCAGCAGACCCGCCGCCCCGGGCGAGCAGTACTTC.

DNA of the CDR3: TGTGCCAGCAGCCCGTTAGGGACTAGCGAAGGCGAGCAGTACTTC. It is translated as CASSPLGTSEGEQYF. V gene TRBV7-2 combines with J gene TRBJ2-7, with 10 bases aligning to TRBD2. The germline CDR1 and CDR2 sequences are SGHTA and FQGNSA. The CDR3 runs to 15 residues. The ends lost 5 bases at V and 6 bases at J; junction bases unmatched: 10.

The chain has TRBV27 and TRBJ2-7; 9 bases line up with TRBD2. The junction had 14 bases not matched to a gene; V was cut back by 5 bases and J by 0 bases. The CDR3 is 18 amino acids. CDR1 and CDR2 from the germline V gene are MNHEY and SMNVEV (reference sequence). CDR3 region: CASSPPRTSDQHSYEQYF. The CDR3 DNA is TGTGCCAGCAGTCCCCCTCGGACTAGCGATCAACACTCCTACGAGCAGTACTTC.

The chain uses TRBV9 and TRBJ1-1; no firm D call. Trimming took 10 bases from V and 0 from J, leaving 16 bases between them. Germline lookup yields CDR1 SGDLS and CDR2 YYNGEE. CDR3 size: 14 residues. CDR3: CASTPRSLNTEAFF. CDR3 DNA sequence: TGTGCCTCCACCCCAAGGAGTTTGAACACTGAAGCTTTCTTT.

V is TRBV5-6 and J is TRBJ2-5; no firm D call. CDR3 length: 15 residues. With 2 bases removed from V and 4 bases from J, the gap between germline ends came to 15 bases. Germline V gene data show CDR1 as SGHDT and CDR2 as YYEEEE. Written as DNA, the CDR3 is TGTGCCAGCAGCTTACGAACCCTCGGCGGAGAGACCCAGTACTTC. It codes for CASSLRTLGGETQYF.

The V and J genes are TRBV9 and TRBJ1-6; D remains unclear. The CDR3 has 16 residues. Germline V gene data show CDR1 as SGDLS and CDR2 as YYNGEE. Between the trimmed V and J ends, which lost 0 bases and 8 bases, there was a span of 15 bases. The CDR3 nucleotides are TGTGCCAGCAGCGTAGGGCAGGCCCCGAGGGATTCACCCCTCCACTTT. Translating gives CASSVGQAPRDSPLHF.

The V call is TRBV4-3, the J call TRBJ2-6, with D unresolved. Deletions cut 0 bases from V and 2 bases from J, with 14 bases between. The CDR3 sequence is 18 residues long. Germline V CDR1 and CDR2: LGHNA, YSLEER. The CDR3 is CASSQEVWVSAGANVLTF. The CDR3, as DNA: TGCGCCAGCAGCCAAGAAGTTTGGGTGAGCGCTGGGGCCAACGTCCTGACTTTC.

V is TRBV7-9 and J is TRBJ1-6; 8 bases are shared with TRBD1. Looked up from germline, CDR1 is SEHNR and CDR2 is FQNEAQ (reference sequence). V shed 3 bases, J shed 7 bases, and the junction held 5 bases outside the gene matches. CDR3 length equals 15 residues. The CDR3 region has the DNA TGTGCCAGCAGCTTTGGACAGGGCTCCAATTCACCCCTCCACTTT. Translation: CASSFGQGSNSPLHF.

The chain combines TRBV11-3 with TRBJ2-7; weak D call: TRBD2 (5 bases). The germline V gene encodes CDR1 SGHNT and CDR2 YENEEA. Trimming took off 5 bases at V and 6 bases at J, with 17 bases between the two ends. This CDR3 comprises 14 residues. CDR3 sequence (DNA): TGTGCCAGCAGCCCAGATGGAGGCGCGAGCGAGCAGTACTTC. Translating gives CASSPDGGASEQYF.

The chain has TRBV3-1 (or the pseudogene TRBV3-2) and TRBJ2-1; D is unclear. Germline V gene sequence: CDR1 LGHDT, CDR2 YNNKEL (reference sequence). The CDR3 extends over 13 amino acids. With 1 base removed from V and 6 bases from J, the gap between germline ends came to 7 bases. The CDR3 loop is CASSQGVVNEQFF. The CDR3 nucleotides are TGTGCCAGCAGCCAAGGTGTAGTCAATGAGCAGTTCTTC.

V usage is TRBV19 and J usage is TRBJ2-7, with 11 bases lining up with TRBD2. Per the germline V gene, CDR1 is LNHDA and CDR2 is SQIVND (reference sequence). V trimming: 1 base; J trimming: 6 bases; junction bases outside the gene matches: 8. The length of the CDR3 is 16 residues. CDR3 loop: CASSIVVASGRLEQYF. CDR3 nucleotide sequence: TGTGCCAGTAGTATAGTAGTGGCTAGCGGGAGGCTCGAGCAGTACTTC.

The genes are TRBV19 and TRBJ2-7; 9 nucleotides align to TRBD1. The V segment lost 8 bases and the J segment 0 bases; nucleotides outside the gene matches: 8. Germline V gene sequence: CDR1 LNHDA, CDR2 SQIVND (reference sequence). The CDR3 contains 15 residues. In DNA form, the CDR3 reads TGTGCCAGTGGGACCGGGACAGGGCCCTCCTACGAGCAGTACTTC. Protein product: CASGTGTGPSYEQYF. The full variable domain, its missing parts supplied by reference TRBV19 and TRBJ2-7, is DGGITQSPKYLFRKEGQNVTLSCEQNLNHDAMYWYRQDPGQGLRLIYYSQIVNDFQKGDIAEGYSVSREKKESFPLTVTSAQKNPTAFYLCASGTGTGPSYEQYFGPGTRLTVT.

The V gene is TRBV10-3, the J gene TRBJ2-1; weak D call: TRBD1 (5 bases). Deletions cut 6 bases from V and 3 bases from J, with 12 bases between. The CDR3 extends over 14 amino acids. Germline CDR1 reads ENHRY; CDR2 reads SYGVKD. The CDR3 sequence is CAIRLDRGYNEQFF. The CDR3 coding sequence is TGTGCCATCAGACTCGACAGAGGCTACAATGAGCAGTTCTTC.

A few counts support this clone. Here the CDR3 DNA reads TGTGCCAGCAGCCAACCAGATACAGGGTTAGCTTTCTTT. It codes for CASSQPDTGLAFF. J is TRBJ1-1 and V is TRBV7-3; D possibly corresponds to TRBD1 (6 bases). CDR3 size: 13 residues. CDR1 and CDR2 from the germline V gene are SGHTA and FQGTGA. Trimming took 5 bases from V and 10 from J, leaving 17 bases between them.

The chain is built from TRBV14 and TRBJ1-1; tentatively, D is TRBD1 (6 bases). The V gene lost 3 bases and the J gene lost 4 bases, with 15 bases spanning the gap. This CDR3 comprises 15 residues. Germline V CDR1 and CDR2: SGHDN, FVKESK. The CDR3 DNA sequence: TGTGCCAGCAGCCACATGAATTTCAGGGGCACTGAAGCTTTCTTT. Translation: CASSHMNFRGTEAFF.

J is TRBJ2-7 and V is TRBV28; TRBD1 is a possible D gene (5 bases). V shed 7 bases and J shed 4 bases, with 11 bases lying between them. The CDR3 runs to 12 residues. Germline loops: CDR1 MDHEN, CDR2 SYDVKM. The CDR3 is CASTSKGYEQYF. CDR3 DNA: TGTGCCAGCACCTCTAAGGGGTACGAGCAGTACTTC.

V gene TRBV6-5 combines with J gene TRBJ2-2, with a tentative D call TRBD2 (5 bases). V was pared by 10 bases and J by 0 bases, with 9 bases between. This CDR3 comprises 13 residues. Per germline, CDR1 MNHEY and CDR2 SVGAGI. Here the CDR3 reads CATREPNTGELFF. In DNA form, the CDR3 reads TGTGCCACGAGGGAACCGAACACCGGGGAGCTGTTTTTT.

The chain combines TRBV19 with TRBJ2-2, with TRBD1 matching 10 bases. In germline, CDR1 is LNHDA, CDR2 SQIVND (reference sequence). There are 15 residues in the CDR3. The V segment lost 5 bases and the J segment 4 bases; nucleotides outside the gene matches: 4. The CDR3, as DNA: TGTGCCAGTAGTCCGACAGGGGGCAGCACCGGGGAGCTGTTTTTT. Translated, it gives CASSPTGGSTGELFF.

This clone was detected only once. The chain has TRBV6-1 and TRBJ2-4; 12 nucleotides line up with TRBD2. J lost 0 bases, V lost 4 bases, and 7 bases had no gene match. The CDR3 is 18 amino acids. Germline V gives CDR1 MNHNS, CDR2 SASEGT. The CDR3 is CASSGLAGVHLAKNIQYF. The CDR3 bases are TGTGCCAGCAGTGGACTAGCGGGGGTTCACCTAGCCAAAAACATTCAGTACTTC.

This chain joins TRBV6-4 and TRBJ2-1, with D possibly TRBD1 on 6 matching bases. CDR1 and CDR2 (germline): MRHNA, SNTAGT. V was trimmed by 0 bases and J by 3 bases, leaving 6 bases between them. The CDR3 has 14 residues. CDR3 nucleotides: TGTGCCAGCAGTGACTCAGGGGGCTACAATGAGCAGTTCTTC. Amino acid sequence: CASSDSGGYNEQFF.

The genes are TRBV28 and TRBJ1-2; 7 positions match TRBD1. The germline V gene encodes CDR1 MDHEN and CDR2 SYDVKM. V shed 5 bases and J 4 bases; nucleotides not matched to a gene: 10. CDR3 length: 15 amino acids. DNA for the CDR3: TGTGCCAGCAGTCACCCCCGACAGGGAACCTATGGCTACACCTTC. Translated: CASSHPRQGTYGYTF.

This clone occurred once. The chain couples TRBV15 to TRBJ2-3, with 8 bases lining up with TRBD2. CDR3 size: 15 residues. The V gene end was trimmed by 1 base and the J gene end by 4 bases; junction bases not matched to a gene: 4. CDR1 is LNHNV and CDR2 is YYDKDF in the germline V gene (reference sequence). The CDR3 sequence: CATSRAGAGADTQYF. The CDR3 bases are TGTGCCACCAGCAGAGCAGGAGCGGGGGCAGATACGCAGTATTTT.

This chain connects TRBV18 to TRBJ1-4; 9 bases fit TRBD1. The CDR3 consists of 14 residues. Trimming at V came to 6 bases and at J to 7 bases, leaving 6 bases not matched to a gene. CDR1 KGHSH and CDR2 LQKENI come from the germline V gene. Here the CDR3 reads CASSPGTGTEKLFF. The CDR3 nucleotides read TGTGCCAGCTCCCCAGGGACAGGGACTGAAAAACTGTTTTTT. The full variable domain, its missing parts supplied by reference TRBV18 and TRBJ1-4, is NAGVMQNPRHLVRRRGQEARLRCSPMKGHSHVYWYRQLPEEGLKFMVYLQKENIIDESGMPKERFSAEFPKEGPSILRIQQVVRGDSAAYFCASSPGTGTEKLFFGSGTQLSVL.

This chain joins TRBV5-1 and TRBJ2-7; D perhaps matches TRBD1 (6 bases). The V gene's germline CDR1 is SGHRS and CDR2 YFSETQ. CDR3 length: 14 amino acids. V dropped 4 bases and J dropped 7 bases, with 18 bases sitting between them. The CDR3 nucleotides read TGCGCCAGCAGCCTAGACGGACAGTCCCGGGAGCAGTACTTC. Amino acid sequence: CASSLDGQSREQYF.

The gene calls are TRBV4-1 and TRBJ2-7, with D perhaps matching TRBD1 (5 bases). Per germline, CDR1 MGHRA and CDR2 YSYEKL. This CDR3 has 15 amino acids. Trimming took 1 base from V and 3 from J, leaving 13 bases between them. The CDR3 loop is CASSQGPGHLYEQYF. The CDR3 DNA reads as TGCGCCAGCAGCCAAGGCCCCGGACACCTCTACGAGCAGTACTTC.

The chain recombines TRBV24-1 with TRBJ2-5, with a weak D call TRBD2 (5 bases). The CDR3 spans 14 residues. V was shortened by 1 base and J by 5 bases, with 10 bases between the two germline ends. The V gene's germline CDR1 is KGHDR and CDR2 SFDVKD. The chain's CDR3 is CATSDFGRRETQYF. The CDR3 nucleotides are TGTGCCACCAGTGATTTTGGGCGGAGGGAGACCCAGTACTTC.